The T cell receptor (beta chain) described here comes from a study of blood T cell repertoires in COVID-19. Across the study: Italy, Spain and the United States were the sources of the convalescent and acute COVID-19 samples. PBMCs, B-cell-depleted T cells, or T cells provided the cDNA or gDNA that made up the material.

From germline, CDR1 is SGHRS and CDR2 YFSETQ. This CDR3 spans 17 amino acids. J lost 0 bases, V lost 4 bases, and 13 bases had no gene match. Per the original methods: It was from reference gene primer amplification that nucleated cell counts were estimated. The protocol was immunoSEQ multiplex PCR, while the TCRdb copy is restricted to in-frame clones and leaves out a portion. That table furnishes V, J and clone size, whereas the DNA furnished D and trimming. In the table there are a few hundred thousand clones, around nine tenths of which are singletons. Sequencing input: peripheral blood. This TCR derives from a woman aged 18-29 years who had recovered from COVID-19. This chain links TRBV5-1 with TRBJ2-7, with 7 bases aligning to TRBD2. The DNA for the CDR3 is TGCGCCAGCAGCATTTCCCCAGGACTAGAATTCTCCTACGAGCAGTACTTC. Translating gives CASSISPGLEFSYEQYF.